This entry lists 2 T cell receptor beta chains sequenced from one sample in a study of blood T cells in healthy people across ages. Together with a sample-barcoded 5' primer, a J-beta primer mix was included in a second PCR lasting about 7 to 11 cycles. TCRdb redid the calling of the 5' RACE reads with MiXCR, one entry per CDR3 protein. The sample consists of some 1,500,000 distinct CDR3 sequences, approximately 39% of them appearing once. Sequencing used blood. Receptor source: a young woman in good health.

The chain couples TRBV12-3 or TRBV12-4 to TRBJ2-7; D is perhaps TRBD1 (6 bases). Trimming pared 7 bases from V and 6 bases from J, leaving 16 bases between. CDR3 length: 13 residues. CDR3 protein: CASNLRGIGEQYF. In DNA, the CDR3 is TGTGCCAGCAACTTGAGGGGGATTGGCGAGCAGTACTTC.

The genes are TRBV4-1 and TRBJ1-5; no reliable D call. CDR1 and CDR2 (germline): MGHRA, YSYEKL. V was shortened by 0 bases and J by 7 bases, with 16 bases between the two germline ends. The CDR3 sequence is 16 residues long. The CDR3 loop reads CASSQDPVSAQQPQHF. CDR3 bases: TGCGCCAGCAGCCAAGATCCGGTTTCTGCCCAACAGCCCCAGCATTTT.